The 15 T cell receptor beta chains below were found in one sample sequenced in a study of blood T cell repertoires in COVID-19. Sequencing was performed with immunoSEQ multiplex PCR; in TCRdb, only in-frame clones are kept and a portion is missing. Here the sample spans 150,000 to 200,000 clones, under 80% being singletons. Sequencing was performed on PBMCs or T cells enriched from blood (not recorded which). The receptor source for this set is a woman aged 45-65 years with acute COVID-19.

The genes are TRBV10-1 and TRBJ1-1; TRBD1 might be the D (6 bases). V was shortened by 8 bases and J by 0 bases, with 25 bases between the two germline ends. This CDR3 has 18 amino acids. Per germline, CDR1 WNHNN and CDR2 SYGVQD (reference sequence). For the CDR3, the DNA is TGCGCCAGCGAGTGGGGGAGGGGGAGCCACACCATGAACACTGAAGCTTTCTTT. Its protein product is CASEWGRGSHTMNTEAFF.

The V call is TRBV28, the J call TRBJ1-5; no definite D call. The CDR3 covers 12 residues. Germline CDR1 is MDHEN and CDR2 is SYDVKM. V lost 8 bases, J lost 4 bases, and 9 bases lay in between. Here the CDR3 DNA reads TGTGCCAGCTGGAGCCTGAATCAGCCCCAGCATTTT. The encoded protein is CASWSLNQPQHF.

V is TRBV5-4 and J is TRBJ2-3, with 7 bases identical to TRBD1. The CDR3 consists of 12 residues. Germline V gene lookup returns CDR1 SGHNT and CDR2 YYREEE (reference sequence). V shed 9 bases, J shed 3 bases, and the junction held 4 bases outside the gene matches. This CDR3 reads CATRDSTDTQYF. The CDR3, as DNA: TGTGCCACCCGGGACAGTACAGATACGCAGTATTTT. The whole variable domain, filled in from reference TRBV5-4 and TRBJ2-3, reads ETGVTQSPTHLIKTRGQQVTLRCSSQSGHNTVSWYQQALGQGPQFIFQYYREEENGRGNFPPRFSGLQFPNYSSELNVNALELDDSALYLCATRDSTDTQYFGPGTRLTVL.

CDR3 sequence: CASSYGGTLSGNTIYF. The CDR3 DNA is TGTGCCAGCAGTTATGGAGGAACCCTCTCTGGAAACACCATATATTTT. The chain combines TRBV6-5 with TRBJ1-3; D remains ambiguous. Trimming stripped 3 bases from V and 0 bases from J, with 12 bases between. Germline CDR1 is MNHEY and CDR2 is SVGAGI. CDR3 length: 16 residues.

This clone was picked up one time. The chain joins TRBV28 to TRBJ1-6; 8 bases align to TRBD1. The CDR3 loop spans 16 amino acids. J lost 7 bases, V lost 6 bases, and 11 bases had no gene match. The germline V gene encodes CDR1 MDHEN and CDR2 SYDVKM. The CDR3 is CASSTRQGRANSPLHF. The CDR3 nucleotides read TGTGCCAGCAGCACCCGACAGGGGAGGGCCAATTCACCCCTCCACTTT.

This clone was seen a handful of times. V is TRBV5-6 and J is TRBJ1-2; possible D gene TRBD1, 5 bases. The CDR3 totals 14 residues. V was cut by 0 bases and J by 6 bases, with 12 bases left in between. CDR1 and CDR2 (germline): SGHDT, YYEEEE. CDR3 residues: CASSLGPGSDGYTF. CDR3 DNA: TGTGCCAGCAGCTTGGGGCCAGGGTCGGATGGCTACACCTTC. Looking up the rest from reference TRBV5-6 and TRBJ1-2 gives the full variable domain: DAGVTQSPTHLIKTRGQQVTLRCSPKSGHDTVSWYQQALGQGPQFIFQYYEEEERQRGNFPDRFSGHQFPNYSSELNVNALLLGDSALYLCASSLGPGSDGYTFGSGTRLTVV.

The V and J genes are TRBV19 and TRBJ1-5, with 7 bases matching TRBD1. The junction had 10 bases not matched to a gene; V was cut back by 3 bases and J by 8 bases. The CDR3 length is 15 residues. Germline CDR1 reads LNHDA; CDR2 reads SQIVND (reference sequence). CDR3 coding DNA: TGTGCCAGTAGTATGGCCCTTAACAGGGGTGAGCCCCAGCATTTT. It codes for CASSMALNRGEPQHF.

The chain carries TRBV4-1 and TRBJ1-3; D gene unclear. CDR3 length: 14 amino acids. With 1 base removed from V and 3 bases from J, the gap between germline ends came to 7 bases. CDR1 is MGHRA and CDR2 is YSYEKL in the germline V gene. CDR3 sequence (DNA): TGCGCCAGCAGCCAAGTGGAGGGTGGAAACACCATATATTTT. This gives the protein CASSQVEGGNTIYF.

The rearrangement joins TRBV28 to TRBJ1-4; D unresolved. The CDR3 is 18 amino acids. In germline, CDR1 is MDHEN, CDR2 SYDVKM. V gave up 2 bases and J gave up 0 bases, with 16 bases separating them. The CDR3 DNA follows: TGTGCCAGCAGTTTAAAACTCGCCCCAAAAACAACTAATGAAAAACTGTTTTTT. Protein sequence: CASSLKLAPKTTNEKLFF.

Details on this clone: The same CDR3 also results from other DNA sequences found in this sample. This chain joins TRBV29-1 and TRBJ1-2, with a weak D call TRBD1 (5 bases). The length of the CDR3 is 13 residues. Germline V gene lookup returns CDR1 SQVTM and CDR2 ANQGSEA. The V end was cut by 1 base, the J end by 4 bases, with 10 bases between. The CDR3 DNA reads TGCAGCGTTGAAGGGGGCCTCGGCTATGGCTACACCTTC. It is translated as CSVEGGLGYGYTF.

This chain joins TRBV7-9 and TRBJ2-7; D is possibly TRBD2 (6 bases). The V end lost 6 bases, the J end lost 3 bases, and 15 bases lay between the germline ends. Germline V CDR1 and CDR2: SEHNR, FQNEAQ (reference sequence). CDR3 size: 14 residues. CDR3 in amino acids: CASRPPGLDYEQYV. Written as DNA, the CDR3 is TGTGCCAGCAGACCCCCGGGACTGGACTACGAGCAGTACGTC.

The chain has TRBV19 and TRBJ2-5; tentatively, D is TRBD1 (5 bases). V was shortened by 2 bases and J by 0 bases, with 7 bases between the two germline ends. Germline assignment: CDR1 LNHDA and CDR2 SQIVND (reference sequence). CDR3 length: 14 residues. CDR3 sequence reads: CASSIRTHQETQYF. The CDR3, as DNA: TGTGCCAGTAGTATAAGGACACACCAAGAGACCCAGTACTTC. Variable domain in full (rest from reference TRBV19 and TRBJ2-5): DGGITQSPKYLFRKEGQNVTLSCEQNLNHDAMYWYRQDPGQGLRLIYYSQIVNDFQKGDIAEGYSVSREKKESFPLTVTSAQKNPTAFYLCASSIRTHQETQYFGPGTRLLVL.

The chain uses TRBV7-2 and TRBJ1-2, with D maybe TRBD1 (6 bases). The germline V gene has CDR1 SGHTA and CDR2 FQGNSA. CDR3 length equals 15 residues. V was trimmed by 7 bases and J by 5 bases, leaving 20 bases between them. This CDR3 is CASTPRQVQSYGYTF. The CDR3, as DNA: TGTGCCAGCACCCCCCGACAGGTTCAATCATATGGCTACACCTTC. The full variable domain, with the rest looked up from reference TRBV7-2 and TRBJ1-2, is GAGVSQSPSNKVTEKGKDVELRCDPISGHTALYWYRQSLGQGLEFLIYFQGNSAPDKSGLPSDRFSAERTGGSVSTLTIQRTQQEDSAVYLCASTPRQVQSYGYTFGSGTRLTVV.

The DNA of the CDR3 is TGTGCCAGCAGCCCCCGGACTCAAGCCAAAAACATTCAGTACTTC. It specifies CASSPRTQAKNIQYF. The V gene is TRBV21-1, the J gene TRBJ2-4; the table names TRBD2, a call not compared with the DNA. TRBV21-1 is noted as a pseudogene. The CDR3 is made up of 15 amino acids.

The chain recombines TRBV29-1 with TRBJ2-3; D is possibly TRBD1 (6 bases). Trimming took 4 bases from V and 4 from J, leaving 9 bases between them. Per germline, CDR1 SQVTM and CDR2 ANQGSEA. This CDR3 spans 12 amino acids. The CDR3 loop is CSVVEGADTQYF. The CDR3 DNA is TGCAGCGTTGTCGAGGGGGCAGATACGCAGTATTTT.